A single sample gave rise to the 17 T cell receptor beta chains below, sequenced in a study of blood T cell repertoires in COVID-19. The protocol was immunoSEQ multiplex PCR, while the TCRdb copy is restricted to in-frame clones and leaves out a portion. The sample lists about 180,000 clones, about 81% occurring once. Sequencing input: peripheral blood. The receptors derive from a woman at least 80 years old with COVID-19, enrolled during active disease.

This clone was detected a few times. The chain couples TRBV27 to TRBJ2-3; D is perhaps TRBD2 (6 bases). The CDR3 has 14 residues. Per germline, CDR1 MNHEY and CDR2 SMNVEV (reference sequence). Trimming left V 5 bases short and J 4 bases short, with 13 bases between. The CDR3 DNA is TGTGCCAGCAGTCCAACACTAGCTTCAGATACGCAGTATTTT. Translated, it gives CASSPTLASDTQYF.

The chain combines TRBV6-5 with TRBJ2-6, with no clear D. V lost 6 bases to trimming and J lost 1 base, with 10 bases between them. This CDR3 contains 15 residues. The germline V gene has CDR1 MNHEY and CDR2 SVGAGI. In DNA, the CDR3 is TGTGCCAGCAGCCTTGGAGATTCTGGGGCCAACGTCCTGACTTTC. It yields the protein CASSLGDSGANVLTF.

The chain carries TRBV5-8 and TRBJ2-6; perhaps TRBD2 as D (6 bases). The CDR3 has 17 residues. CDR1 is SGHTS and CDR2 is YDEGEE in the germline V gene. Trimming took off 5 bases at V and 0 bases at J, with 15 bases between the two ends. The CDR3 nucleotides read TGTGCCAGCAGTCACCGAGGAGGGAGCTCTGGGGCCAACGTCCTGACTTTC. This translates into CASSHRGGSSGANVLTF.

This clone showed up just once. This chain connects TRBV7-9 to TRBJ1-4, with 8 nucleotides matching TRBD1. With 5 bases clipped from V and 8 bases from J, the junction kept 10 bases outside the gene matches. This CDR3 is built from 15 residues. Germline loops: CDR1 SEHNR, CDR2 FQNEAQ (reference sequence). CDR3 coding DNA: TGTGCCAGCAGCGAAAGGACAGGGAGAGAAGAAAAACTGTTTTTT. It is translated as CASSERTGREEKLFF.

The V call is TRBV12-3 or TRBV12-4, the J call TRBJ2-7; TRBD1 might be the D (6 bases). The CDR3 is made up of 13 amino acids. The V and J ends lost 1 base and 5 bases respectively, with 9 bases between them. The CDR3 region has the DNA TGTGCCAGCAGTTTAGAGGGACATAACGAGCAGTACTTC. It encodes CASSLEGHNEQYF.

The rearrangement uses TRBV2 and TRBJ2-3, with TRBD2 matching 9 bases. Germline V gene lookup returns CDR1 SNHLY and CDR2 FYNNEI. The J segment lost 5 bases and the V segment lost 6 bases, leaving 15 bases of the junction unmatched. The CDR3 extends over 17 amino acids. The CDR3 region is CASRMPPSGERRDTQYF. The DNA of the CDR3 is TGTGCCAGCAGAATGCCTCCTAGCGGGGAAAGGCGAGATACGCAGTATTTT.

The CDR3 DNA follows: TGTGCCAGCGCGGGACAGGGGAAGTTGTCTGGGGCCAACGTCCTGACTTTC. This sequence encodes CASAGQGKLSGANVLTF. This sequence joins TRBV27 and TRBJ2-6; TRBD1 matches at 10 bases. The CDR3 totals 17 residues. Germline V gene data show CDR1 as MNHEY and CDR2 as SMNVEV (reference sequence). With 8 bases clipped from V and 1 base from J, the junction kept 8 bases outside the gene matches.

This rearrangement joins TRBV2 to TRBJ1-4; D unresolved. V lost 4 bases, J lost 3 bases, and 12 bases lay in between. Germline V gene data show CDR1 as SNHLY and CDR2 as FYNNEI. The CDR3 is 15 amino acids. The CDR3 loop reads CASSAGRMANEKLFF. CDR3 DNA: TGTGCCAGCAGTGCCGGGAGGATGGCTAATGAAAAACTGTTTTTT. Full variable domain (outside the CDR3, taken from reference TRBV2 and TRBJ1-4): EPEVTQTPSHQVTQMGQEVILRCVPISNHLYFYWYRQILGQKVEFLVSFYNNEISEKSEIFDDQFSVERPDGSNFTLKIRSTKLEDSAMYFCASSAGRMANEKLFFGSGTQLSVL.

The chain links TRBV18 to TRBJ1-2; no clear D. Looked up from germline, CDR1 is KGHSH and CDR2 is LQKENI. The germline V and J ends were trimmed by 4 bases and 7 bases, with 7 bases remaining between them. The CDR3 has 11 amino acids. The chain's CDR3 is CASSQELGYTF. In DNA, the CDR3 is TGTGCCAGCTCACAAGAGCTTGGCTACACCTTC.

The CDR3 DNA follows: TGCGCCAGCAGCCAAGGAGCAGGGGGTGTTGGTGAAAAACTGTTTTTT. Translation gives CASSQGAGGVGEKLFF. V gene TRBV4-1 combines with J gene TRBJ1-4; 7 bases are a match to TRBD1. The CDR3 loop spans 16 amino acids. Germline loops: CDR1 MGHRA, CDR2 YSYEKL. The J segment lost 7 bases and the V segment lost 1 base, leaving 9 bases of the junction unmatched.

V usage is TRBV11-2 and J usage is TRBJ2-6, with D perhaps matching TRBD2 (5 bases). There are 16 residues in the CDR3. V was clipped by 1 base and J by 2 bases, with 9 bases between them. CDR1 is SGHAT and CDR2 is FQNNGV in the germline V gene. CDR3 sequence: CASSLGGMAGANVLTF. In nucleotides, the CDR3 is TGTGCCAGCAGCTTAGGAGGGATGGCTGGGGCCAACGTCCTGACTTTC.

This rearrangement joins TRBV5-8 to TRBJ2-3; TRBD1 is a possible D gene (5 bases). The germline V gene has CDR1 SGHTS and CDR2 YDEGEE. The V end was cut by 4 bases, the J end by 2 bases, with 17 bases between. The CDR3 is 16 amino acids. Here the CDR3 reads CASSRQYTSFTDTQYF. The CDR3 region has the DNA TGTGCCAGCAGCAGACAGTACACTTCCTTCACAGATACGCAGTATTTT.

This clone showed up just a few times. The chain recombines TRBV7-9 with TRBJ1-5; D is undetermined. The V end was cut by 5 bases, the J end by 3 bases, with 5 bases between. Per the germline V gene, CDR1 is SEHNR and CDR2 is FQNEAQ (reference sequence). The CDR3 is 12 residues long. The DNA for the CDR3 is TGTGCCAGCAGCGCAGACAATCAGCCCCAGCATTTT. Translating gives CASSADNQPQHF.

The chain has TRBV2 and TRBJ2-3; D unresolved. V shed 2 bases and J shed 2 bases, with 14 bases lying between them. The CDR3 contains 16 residues. From germline, CDR1 is SNHLY and CDR2 FYNNEI. CDR3 sequence: CASSEFRVANTDTQYF. DNA for the CDR3: TGTGCCAGCAGTGAATTCCGGGTAGCTAACACAGATACGCAGTATTTT.

This clone was picked up a small number of times. V gene TRBV24-1 combines with J gene TRBJ2-5; D perhaps matches TRBD2 (6 bases). The V end lost 4 bases, the J end lost 1 base, and 12 bases lay between the germline ends. The CDR3 contains 15 residues. Germline V gene data show CDR1 as KGHDR and CDR2 as SFDVKD. CDR3: CATSDAGTLQETQYF. Here the CDR3 DNA reads TGTGCCACCAGTGACGCCGGGACTCTCCAAGAGACCCAGTACTTC.

The rearrangement uses TRBV19 and TRBJ1-5; possibly TRBD1 for D (6 bases). Trimming removed 5 bases from V and 5 bases from J, with 13 bases in between. Germline CDR1 is LNHDA and CDR2 is SQIVND (reference sequence). The CDR3 consists of 14 residues. CDR3 in amino acids: CASSSQQGYQPQHF. CDR3 coding DNA: TGTGCCAGTAGTTCCCAACAGGGTTATCAGCCCCAGCATTTT.

The chain employs TRBV5-1 and TRBJ1-3; perhaps TRBD1 as D (5 bases). This CDR3 contains 15 residues. V dropped 1 base and J dropped 0 bases, with 8 bases sitting between them. Germline lookup yields CDR1 SGHRS and CDR2 YFSETQ. The chain's CDR3 is CASSLTGSSGNTIYF. CDR3 nucleotide sequence: TGCGCCAGCAGCTTGACAGGTTCCTCTGGAAACACCATATATTTT.